These 19 T cell receptor beta chains originate from one sample sequenced in a study of shared clonotypes between healthy human individuals. The protocol was immunoSEQ multiplex PCR, while the TCRdb copy is restricted to in-frame clones and leaves out a portion. Here the sample spans hundreds of thousands of clones, roughly four fifths being singletons. The sequenced sample was PBMCs. These receptors originate from a woman aged 40-49 years in good health. Some clones in this sample may be carry-over from other donors' samples.

The sample holds one count of this clone. This rearrangement joins TRBV15 to TRBJ1-5; 7 positions agree with TRBD1. CDR1 is LNHNV and CDR2 is YYDKDF in the germline V gene (reference sequence). The CDR3 length is 17 residues. V lost 8 bases to trimming and J lost 5 bases; unmatched junction nucleotides: 18. CDR3 in DNA: TGTGCCACCCACGCCGGGACAGTCGTTCAATCGGATCAGCCCCAGCATTTT. As protein: CATHAGTVVQSDQPQHF.

This clone has at least ten counts. The sample contains more than one DNA sequence encoding this CDR3. V and J are TRBV6-5 and TRBJ1-5; no firm D call. The CDR3 loop spans 13 amino acids. The germline gives CDR1 MNHEY, CDR2 SVGAGI. V dropped 0 bases and J dropped 9 bases, with 9 bases sitting between them. CDR3 sequence reads: CASSYSRVWPQHF. Here the CDR3 DNA reads TGTGCCAGCAGTTACTCTCGGGTTTGGCCCCAGCATTTT.

The CDR3 spells CASSPGRAETQYF. The CDR3 DNA sequence: TGTGCCAGCAGCCCCGGGAGAGCAGAGACCCAGTACTTC. The chain is built from TRBV6-5 and TRBJ2-5, with D tentatively TRBD2 (6 bases). CDR1 MNHEY and CDR2 SVGAGI come from the germline V gene. The CDR3 length is 13 residues. V was pared by 6 bases and J by 4 bases, with 12 bases between.

The table lists this clone with a count of one. V is TRBV19 and J is TRBJ2-7; 10 positions match TRBD1. V lost 9 bases and J lost 6; bases outside the gene matches: 11. CDR3 length: 14 amino acids. In germline, CDR1 is LNHDA, CDR2 SQIVND (reference sequence). The CDR3 loop reads CASGLGQGTSEQYF. In nucleotides, the CDR3 is TGTGCCAGCGGCCTGGGACAGGGGACCAGCGAGCAGTACTTC.

A remark on this clone: No conserved phenylalanine or tryptophan ends this CDR3, so it is likely a read error. V usage is TRBV30 and J usage is TRBJ2-7; a possible D gene is TRBD1 (5 bases). This CDR3 has 11 amino acids. V gave up 4 bases and J gave up 5 bases, with 9 bases separating them. In germline, CDR1 is GTSNPN, CDR2 SVGIG (reference sequence). CDR3: CAWMAGHEQYL. The CDR3 DNA sequence: TGTGCCTGGATGGCAGGGCACGAGCAGTACCTC.

The V and J genes are TRBV5-1 and TRBJ2-2, with no clear D. The CDR3 covers 13 residues. V lost 4 bases and J 5 bases, leaving 9 bases between the germline ends. The germline gives CDR1 SGHRS, CDR2 YFSETQ. As DNA, the CDR3 is TGCGCCAGCAGCACATCGATAACCGGGGAGCTGTTTTTT. As protein: CASSTSITGELFF.

This chain connects TRBV2 to TRBJ2-4; tentatively, D is TRBD1 (5 bases). The CDR3 is 15 residues long. CDR1 and CDR2 (germline): SNHLY, FYNNEI. Trimming shortened V by 5 bases and J by 0 bases, and 11 bases separated the two germline ends. The CDR3 loop reads CASSSKTVAKNIQYF. CDR3 sequence (DNA): TGTGCCAGCAGTTCAAAGACAGTAGCCAAAAACATTCAGTACTTC.

The rearrangement uses TRBV15 and TRBJ2-3; TRBD1 matches 12 bases. J gave up 2 bases and V 1 base, and 1 base lay outside the gene matches. This CDR3 spans 16 amino acids. Looked up from germline, CDR1 is LNHNV and CDR2 is YYDKDF (reference sequence). CDR3 nucleotide sequence: TGTGCCACCAGCAGAGGGGACAGGGGGCCCACAGATACGCAGTATTTT. It is translated as CATSRGDRGPTDTQYF.

At least ten counts were recorded for this clone. The J gene is TRBJ1-2, the V gene TRBV28, with D possibly matching TRBD1 (6 bases). CDR1 is MDHEN and CDR2 is SYDVKM in the germline V gene. This CDR3 is built from 12 residues. V gave up 5 bases and J gave up 8 bases, with 12 bases separating them. The CDR3 DNA is TGTGCCAGCAGTCAGGGGCGGTGGGGCTACACCTTC. Translation gives CASSQGRWGYTF.

In the case of this clone: Other DNA sequences in the same sample also yield this CDR3. The CDR3 protein is CAWSVRNRVGSGGYTF. The CDR3 DNA sequence: TGTGCCTGGAGTGTACGGAACAGGGTAGGATCGGGTGGCTACACCTTC. The rearrangement links TRBV30 to TRBJ1-2; D is perhaps TRBD1 (6 bases). V lost 0 bases and J lost 7, with 21 bases in between. CDR1 GTSNPN and CDR2 SVGIG come from the germline V gene (reference sequence). The CDR3 is made up of 16 amino acids.

Only a few counts were recorded for this clone. This rearrangement joins TRBV28 to TRBJ2-3, with 7 positions matching TRBD1. J was trimmed by 6 bases and V by 4 bases; bases with no gene match: 10. Per the germline V gene, CDR1 is MDHEN and CDR2 is SYDVKM. The CDR3 totals 15 residues. CDR3 residues: CASSSPDRRRDTQYF. The CDR3 DNA is TGTGCCAGCAGTTCACCGGACAGGCGCCGGGATACGCAGTATTTT. The complete variable domain, with remaining parts taken from reference TRBV28 and TRBJ2-3, reads DVKVTQSSRYLVKRTGEKVFLECVQDMDHENMFWYRQDPGLGLRLIYFSYDVKMKEKGDIPEGYSVSREKKERFSLILESASTNQTSMYLCASSSPDRRRDTQYFGPGTRLTVL.

This clone was seen ten or more times. The gene calls are TRBV4-3 and TRBJ1-1; weak D call: TRBD1 (5 bases). The V and J ends lost 0 bases and 4 bases respectively, with 24 bases between them. This CDR3 comprises 19 residues. Germline CDR1 LGHNA, CDR2 YSLEER. The CDR3 loop reads CASSQDLIGQGRTSTEAFF. CDR3 nucleotides: TGCGCCAGCAGCCAAGATCTAATCGGACAAGGGAGGACTAGCACTGAAGCTTTCTTT.

The rearrangement joins TRBV18 to TRBJ1-2; 7 bases align to TRBD1. V dropped 3 bases and J dropped 4; count of bases not matched to a gene: 11. The germline CDR1 and CDR2 sequences are KGHSH and LQKENI. The CDR3 length is 16 residues. The CDR3 spells CASSPPTGKGGYGYTF. The DNA of the CDR3 is TGTGCCAGCTCACCCCCGACAGGGAAAGGCGGCTATGGCTACACCTTC.

This clone occurred once. This chain uses TRBV28 with TRBJ1-4, with D hard to call. V shed 4 bases and J shed 7 bases, with 13 bases lying between them. In germline, CDR1 is MDHEN, CDR2 SYDVKM. The CDR3 is made up of 14 amino acids. CDR3 sequence (DNA): TGTGCCAGCAGTTCGGATTTTGTGGTTGAAAAACTGTTTTTT. Protein: CASSSDFVVEKLFF.

The V and J genes are TRBV19 and TRBJ1-1, with TRBD1 identical over 10 bases. The ends lost 1 base at V and 6 bases at J; junction bases unmatched: 2. Germline V gene data show CDR1 as LNHDA and CDR2 as SQIVND (reference sequence). The CDR3 contains 14 residues. The CDR3 loop is CASSIVGTGAEAFF. In nucleotides, the CDR3 is TGTGCCAGTAGTATAGTTGGGACAGGGGCTGAAGCTTTCTTT. Full variable domain (outside the CDR3, taken from reference TRBV19 and TRBJ1-1): DGGITQSPKYLFRKEGQNVTLSCEQNLNHDAMYWYRQDPGQGLRLIYYSQIVNDFQKGDIAEGYSVSREKKESFPLTVTSAQKNPTAFYLCASSIVGTGAEAFFGQGTRLTVV.

The rearrangement links TRBV9 to TRBJ2-7; TRBD2 is a possible D gene (6 bases). V dropped 0 bases and J dropped 7 bases, with 14 bases sitting between them. The germline V gene has CDR1 SGDLS and CDR2 YYNGEE. The CDR3 length is 14 residues. The CDR3 here is CASSVGRDAGEQYF. CDR3 nucleotide sequence: TGTGCCAGCAGCGTAGGGCGGGACGCGGGGGAGCAGTACTTC.

This clone has only one observation. The V and J genes are TRBV19 and TRBJ2-5, with D hard to call. V was cut by 1 base and J by 1 base, with 7 bases left in between. Germline CDR1 LNHDA, CDR2 SQIVND (reference sequence). CDR3 length: 14 residues. DNA of the CDR3: TGTGCCAGTAGTATAGTGGCAGCCCAAGAGACCCAGTACTTC. It codes for CASSIVAAQETQYF.

This chain connects TRBV29-1 to TRBJ2-7; no reliable D call. This CDR3 spans 13 amino acids. Trimming removed 7 bases from V and 0 bases from J, with 13 bases in between. Germline V gene data show CDR1 as SQVTM and CDR2 as ANQGSEA. This CDR3 reads CSASDRFSYEQYF. CDR3 sequence (DNA): TGCAGCGCCTCGGACCGGTTCTCCTACGAGCAGTACTTC.

Points on this clone: A single base separates this from a much larger clone, so it may be a read error. The rearrangement joins TRBV28 to TRBJ2-6, with 8 bases fitting TRBD1. Trimming at V came to 6 bases and at J to 2 bases, leaving 0 bases not matched to a gene. There are 14 residues in the CDR3. Germline V gene data show CDR1 as MDHEN and CDR2 as SYDVKM. The chain's CDR3 is CASRDRAGANVLTF. The CDR3 DNA follows: TGTGCCAGCAGGGACAGGGCTGGGGCCAACGTCCTGACTTTC.